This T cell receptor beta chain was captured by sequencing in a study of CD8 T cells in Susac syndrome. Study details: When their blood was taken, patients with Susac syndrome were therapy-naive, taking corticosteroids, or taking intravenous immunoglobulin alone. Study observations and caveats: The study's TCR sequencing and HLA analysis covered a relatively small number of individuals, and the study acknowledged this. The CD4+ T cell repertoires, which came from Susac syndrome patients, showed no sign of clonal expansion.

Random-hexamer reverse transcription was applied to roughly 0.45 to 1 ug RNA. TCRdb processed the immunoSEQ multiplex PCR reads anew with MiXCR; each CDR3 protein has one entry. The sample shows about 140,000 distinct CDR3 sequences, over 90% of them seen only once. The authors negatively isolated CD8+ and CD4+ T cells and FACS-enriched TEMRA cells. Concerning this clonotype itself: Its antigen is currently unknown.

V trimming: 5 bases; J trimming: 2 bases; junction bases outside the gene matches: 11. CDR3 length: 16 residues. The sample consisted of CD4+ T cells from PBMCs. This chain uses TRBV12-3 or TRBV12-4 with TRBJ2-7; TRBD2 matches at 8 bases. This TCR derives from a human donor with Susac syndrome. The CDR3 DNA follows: TGTGCCAGCAGTGCCGGTCATAGCGGGAAACCCTACGAGCAGTACTTC. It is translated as CASSAGHSGKPYEQYF.